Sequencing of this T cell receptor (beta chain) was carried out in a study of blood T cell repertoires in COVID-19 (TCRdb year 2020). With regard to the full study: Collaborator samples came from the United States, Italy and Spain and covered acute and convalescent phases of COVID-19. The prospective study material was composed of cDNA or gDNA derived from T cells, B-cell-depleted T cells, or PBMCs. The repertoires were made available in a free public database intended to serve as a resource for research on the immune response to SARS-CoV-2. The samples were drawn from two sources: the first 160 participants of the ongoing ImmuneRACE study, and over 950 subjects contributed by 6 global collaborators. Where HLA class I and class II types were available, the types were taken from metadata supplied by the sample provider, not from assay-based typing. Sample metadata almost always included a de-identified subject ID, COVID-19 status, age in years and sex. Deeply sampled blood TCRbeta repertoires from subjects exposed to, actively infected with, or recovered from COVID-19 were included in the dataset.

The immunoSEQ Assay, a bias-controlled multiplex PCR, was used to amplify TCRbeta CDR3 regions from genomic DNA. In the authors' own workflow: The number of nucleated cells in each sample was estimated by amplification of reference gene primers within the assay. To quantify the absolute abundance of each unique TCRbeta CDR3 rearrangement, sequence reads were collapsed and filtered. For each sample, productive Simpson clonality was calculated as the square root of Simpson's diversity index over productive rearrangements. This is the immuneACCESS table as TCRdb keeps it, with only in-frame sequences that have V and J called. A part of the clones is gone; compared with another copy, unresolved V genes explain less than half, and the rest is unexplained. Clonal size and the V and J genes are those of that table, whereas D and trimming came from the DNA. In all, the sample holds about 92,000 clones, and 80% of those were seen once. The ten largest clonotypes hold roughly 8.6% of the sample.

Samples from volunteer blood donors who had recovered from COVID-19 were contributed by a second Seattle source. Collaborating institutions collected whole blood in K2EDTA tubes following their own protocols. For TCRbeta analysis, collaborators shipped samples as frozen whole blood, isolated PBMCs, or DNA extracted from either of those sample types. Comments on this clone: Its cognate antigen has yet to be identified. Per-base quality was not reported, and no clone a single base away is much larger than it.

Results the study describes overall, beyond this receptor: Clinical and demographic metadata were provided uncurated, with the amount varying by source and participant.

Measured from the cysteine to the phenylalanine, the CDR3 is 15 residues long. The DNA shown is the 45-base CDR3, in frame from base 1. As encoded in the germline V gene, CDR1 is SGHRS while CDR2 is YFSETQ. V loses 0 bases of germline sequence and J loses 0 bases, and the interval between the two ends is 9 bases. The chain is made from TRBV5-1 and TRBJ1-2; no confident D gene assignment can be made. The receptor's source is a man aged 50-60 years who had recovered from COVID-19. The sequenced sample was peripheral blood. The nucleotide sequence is TGCGCCAGCAGCTTGGCCCCGGTAGCTAACTATGGCTACACCTTC. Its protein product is CASSLAPVANYGYTF.